This TCR beta chain derives from a study of cytomegalovirus exposure and HLA in healthy donors. The study ran its PCR with 60 Vbeta and 13 Jbeta primers. Repertoires were generated with immunoSEQ multiplex PCR, while TCRdb's copy carries only in-frame clones and drops some. The sample consists of about 140,000 clones, 79% of them appearing once. Germline lookup yields CDR1 KGHSH and CDR2 LQKENI. This CDR3 comprises 15 residues. Trimming removed 3 bases from V and 7 bases from J, with 18 bases in between. The chain carries TRBV18 and TRBJ1-2, with a tentative D call TRBD1 (5 bases). The source material was PBMCs. This receptor was identified in a young man in good health and CMV-seronegative. The CDR3 here is CASSPRGRRDVGYTF. In DNA, the CDR3 is TGTGCCAGCTCACCGCGGGGGAGGAGGGATGTTGGCTACACCTTC.